The 8 T cell receptor beta chains in this list originate from one sample, sequenced in a study of blood T cell repertoires in COVID-19. Repertoires were generated with immunoSEQ multiplex PCR, while TCRdb's copy carries only in-frame clones and drops some. The sample records approximately 98,000 clones, around 64% being singletons. Input material: peripheral blood. The receptors were gathered from a woman in her thirties or forties with acute or convalescent COVID-19.

This chain joins TRBV29-1 and TRBJ2-5, with 7 bases aligning to TRBD2. Germline assignment: CDR1 SQVTM and CDR2 ANQGSEA. The CDR3 consists of 13 residues. With 4 bases clipped from V and 5 bases from J, the junction kept 7 bases outside the gene matches. This CDR3 is CSVAGGLGETQYF. Written as DNA, the CDR3 is TGCAGCGTTGCGGGTGGACTAGGTGAGACCCAGTACTTC.

The chain carries TRBV6-5 and TRBJ1-5, with D tentatively TRBD1 (5 bases). Trimming removed 6 bases at V and 2 bases at J, with 11 bases between. The germline gives CDR1 MNHEY, CDR2 SVGAGI. This CDR3 contains 14 residues. This CDR3 is CASRNGGGNQPQHF. The CDR3 DNA reads TGTGCCAGCAGAAACGGGGGGGGCAATCAGCCCCAGCATTTT.

The V call is TRBV6-5, the J call TRBJ1-1; D is ambiguous. Germline V gives CDR1 MNHEY, CDR2 SVGAGI. The ends were cut back, 4 bases at V and 7 bases at J, with 13 bases in the middle. The CDR3 runs 13 residues. The CDR3 DNA is TGTGCCAGCAGTTCCCCGGGTGTAAATGAAGCTTTCTTT. Protein sequence: CASSSPGVNEAFF.

V gene TRBV4-1 combines with J gene TRBJ2-1, with a weak D call TRBD1 (5 bases). Trimming stripped 0 bases from V and 6 bases from J, with 12 bases between. Germline CDR1 is MGHRA and CDR2 is YSYEKL. This CDR3 is 15 amino acids long. The CDR3 DNA is TGCGCCAGCAGCCAAGAGTCCGACAGTGGCAATGAGCAGTTCTTC. Encoded protein: CASSQESDSGNEQFF.

This chain joins TRBV6-5 and TRBJ2-2; perhaps TRBD1 as D (6 bases). Trimming took off 4 bases at V and 5 bases at J, with 8 bases between the two ends. The CDR3 has 13 residues. CDR1 is MNHEY, CDR2 SVGAGI, per germline. The CDR3 nucleotides are TGTGCCAGCAGTTCAGGGGTTACCGGGGAGCTGTTTTTT. This sequence encodes CASSSGVTGELFF.

The chain recombines TRBV9 with TRBJ1-2; TRBD1 aligns across 8 bases. The V gene end was trimmed by 4 bases and the J gene end by 4 bases; junction bases not matched to a gene: 9. Germline V gene data show CDR1 as SGDLS and CDR2 as YYNGEE. This CDR3 contains 15 residues. The CDR3 DNA is TGTGCCAGCAGCATACGACAGGGGTCCCCCTATGGCTACACCTTC. It is translated as CASSIRQGSPYGYTF.

As concerns this clone: An end of the junction differs from the germline gene, which may be a read error. The rearrangement uses TRBV14 and TRBJ2-2; possible D gene TRBD1, 6 bases. There are 15 residues in the CDR3. Germline V gene sequence: CDR1 SGHDN, CDR2 FVKESK. This CDR3 reads CASSRGTGNPGELFF. The DNA of the CDR3 is TGTGCCAGCAGCCGGGGAACAGGGAACCCCGGGGAGCTGTTTTTT. Full variable domain (missing parts from reference TRBV14 and TRBJ2-2): EAGVTQFPSHSVIEKGQTVTLRCDPISGHDNLYWYRRVMGKEIKFLLHFVKESKQDESGMPNNRFLAERTGGTYSTLKVQPAELEDSGVYFCASSRGTGNPGELFFGEGSRLTVL.

The rearrangement joins TRBV27 to TRBJ2-3; TRBD2 aligns across 8 bases. The CDR3 loop spans 15 amino acids. Germline CDR1 is MNHEY and CDR2 is SMNVEV (reference sequence). Trimming at V came to 10 bases and at J to 0 bases, leaving 9 bases not matched to a gene. The CDR3 here is CATQRGGTSTDTQYF. CDR3 coding DNA: TGTGCCACTCAACGGGGGGGTACGAGCACAGATACGCAGTATTTT.